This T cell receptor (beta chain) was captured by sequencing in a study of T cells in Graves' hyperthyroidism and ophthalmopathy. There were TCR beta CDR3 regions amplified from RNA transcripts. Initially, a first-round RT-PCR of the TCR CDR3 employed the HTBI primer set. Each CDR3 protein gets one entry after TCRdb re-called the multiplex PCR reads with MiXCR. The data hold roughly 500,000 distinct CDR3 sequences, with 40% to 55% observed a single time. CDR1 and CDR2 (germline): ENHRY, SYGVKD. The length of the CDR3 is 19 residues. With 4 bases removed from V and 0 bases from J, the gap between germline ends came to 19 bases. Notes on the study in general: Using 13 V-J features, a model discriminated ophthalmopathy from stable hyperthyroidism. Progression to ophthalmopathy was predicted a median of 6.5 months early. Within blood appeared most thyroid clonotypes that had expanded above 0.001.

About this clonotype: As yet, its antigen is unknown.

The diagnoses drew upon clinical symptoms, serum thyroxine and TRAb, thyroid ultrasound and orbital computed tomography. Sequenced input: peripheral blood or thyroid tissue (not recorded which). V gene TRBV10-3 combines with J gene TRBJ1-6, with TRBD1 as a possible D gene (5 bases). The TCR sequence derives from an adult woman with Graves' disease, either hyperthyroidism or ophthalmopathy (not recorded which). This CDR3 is CAISGSGGPTSSYNSPLHF. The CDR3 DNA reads TGTGCCATCAGTGGGTCGGGGGGACCAACGAGCTCCTATAATTCACCCCTCCACTTT.